This T cell receptor beta chain was found in a study of blood T cell repertoires in COVID-19. Method: immunoSEQ multiplex PCR; TCRdb's copy keeps in-frame clones and lacks some. This table has some 220,000 clones, 65% to 90% appearing once. Germline V CDR1 and CDR2: SGHTA, FQGNSA. V lost 1 base, J lost 3 bases, and 9 bases lay in between. This CDR3 comprises 14 residues. The V and J genes are TRBV7-2 and TRBJ1-2, with D unclear. Sequenced sample: peripheral blood. The clonotype comes from a woman aged 65 to 85 with COVID-19, enrolled during active disease. This CDR3 is CASSLDGVDYGYTF. CDR3 bases: TGTGCCAGCAGCTTAGACGGGGTGGACTATGGCTACACCTTC.